Reported below is one T cell receptor beta chain. The sample belongs to a study of blood T cell repertoires in COVID-19. Trimming cost V 5 bases and J 2 bases, with 9 bases left between them. CDR3 size: 13 residues. Germline values: CDR1 KGHSH, CDR2 LQKENI. Sequenced by immunoSEQ multiplex PCR; TCRdb stores in-frame clones only, minus some. The profile covers around 58,000 clones, with 88% appearing a single time and about 4.7% taken by the ten largest. This clonotype originated in a human donor in a cohort sampled during active COVID-19. V is TRBV18 and J is TRBJ2-5; D is unresolved. The sequenced sample consisted of peripheral blood. The CDR3 region has the DNA TGTGCCAGCTCAATCCCGAGACAAGAGACCCAGTACTTC. It translates to CASSIPRQETQYF.